This T cell receptor beta chain was captured in a study of T cell responses to AZD1222 COVID-19 vaccine. Study conclusions and caveats: All repertoire sampling was performed exclusively after the peak T cell response. Donors skewed white British and female; clonal diversity was possibly underestimated. Baseline seropositives among AZD1222 recipients totaled only six or seven.

Data came from immunoSEQ multiplex PCR; TCRdb stores just in-frame clones and leaves some out. The profile covers 46,000 or so clones, with roughly 80% appearing a single time and over 6.5% taken by the ten largest. This CDR3 contains 14 residues. Germline lookup yields CDR1 MNHNS and CDR2 SASEGT. V was clipped by 2 bases and J by 7 bases, with 11 bases between them. In the case of this clone: Its specificity is not known.

The source was peripheral blood, collected on day 0 of AZD1222 vaccination. The chain is built from TRBV6-1 and TRBJ1-4; maybe TRBD1 (5 bases). The receptor comes from an adult in good health. The CDR3 nucleotides read TGTGCCAGCAGTGAACTGAGGACAACTGAAAAACTGTTTTTT. It translates to CASSELRTTEKLFF.